The entry below gives a single TCR beta chain sequence along with its context. This record comes from a study of siplizumab effects on memory and regulatory T cells. Losses at the gene ends were 8 bases for V and 0 bases for J; bases not matched to a gene: 9. The CDR3 length is 17 residues. In germline, CDR1 is MDHEN, CDR2 SYDVKM. Produced via immunoSEQ multiplex PCR; TCRdb's table is partial and in-frame only. The sample consists of some 100,000 clones, roughly 93% of them appearing once. The receptor was isolated from a human donor in good health. Sequencing used non-Treg CD4+ T cells sorted from blood. The chain links TRBV28 to TRBJ2-6; TRBD1 matches 8 bases. CDR3 coding DNA: TGTGCCAGCGCGCCGGGACAGGAAAGCTCTGGGGCCAACGTCCTGACTTTC. Its translation: CASAPGQESSGANVLTF.